The 16 T cell receptor beta chains listed next were all sequenced from one sample in a study of T cell responses to AZD1222 COVID-19 vaccine. Measured with immunoSEQ multiplex PCR; TCRdb has only the in-frame clones, and not every one. The table has around 83,000 clones, less than 95% seen once. The source material was peripheral blood, sampled 28 days after the second AZD1222 dose. The receptors here all came from an adult who received the AZD1222 COVID-19 vaccine.

The J gene is TRBJ1-1, the V gene TRBV18; no firm D call. The CDR3 spans 13 residues. Trimming shortened V by 3 bases and J by 3 bases, and 8 bases separated the two germline ends. The germline V gene encodes CDR1 KGHSH and CDR2 LQKENI. The CDR3 sequence: CASSPSPDTEAFF. In DNA, the CDR3 is TGTGCCAGCTCACCGTCACCCGACACTGAAGCTTTCTTT. Looking up the rest from reference TRBV18 and TRBJ1-1 gives the full variable domain: NAGVMQNPRHLVRRRGQEARLRCSPMKGHSHVYWYRQLPEEGLKFMVYLQKENIIDESGMPKERFSAEFPKEGPSILRIQQVVRGDSAAYFCASSPSPDTEAFFGQGTRLTVV.

This rearrangement joins TRBV7-3 to TRBJ1-6, with TRBD1 matching 9 bases. Germline assignment: CDR1 SGHTA and CDR2 FQGTGA. The CDR3 is 14 residues long. V trimming: 6 bases; J trimming: 9 bases; junction bases outside the gene matches: 6. The CDR3 DNA is TGTGCCAGCAGTCAGACAGGGGGAAGTTCACCCCTCCACTTT. This gives the protein CASSQTGGSSPLHF.

The rearrangement uses TRBV12-3 or TRBV12-4 and TRBJ2-3; no clear D gene. V lost 4 bases, J lost 1 base, and 6 bases lay in between. The CDR3 spans 13 residues. CDR3 loop: CASSSVGTDTQYF. CDR3 coding DNA: TGTGCCAGCAGTTCGGTCGGCACAGATACGCAGTATTTT.

The chain uses TRBV10-3 and TRBJ1-3, with D tentatively TRBD1 (6 bases). Trimming cost V 1 base and J 0 bases, with 10 bases left between them. The CDR3 sequence is 16 residues long. Germline V gene data show CDR1 as ENHRY and CDR2 as SYGVKD. The CDR3 DNA is TGTGCCATCAGTGAGTACGGACAGCCCTCTGGAAACACCATATATTTT. Protein product: CAISEYGQPSGNTIYF.

V is TRBV5-1 and J is TRBJ2-1; D is possibly TRBD1 (5 bases). Trimming took off 2 bases at V and 7 bases at J, with 13 bases between the two ends. In germline, CDR1 is SGHRS, CDR2 YFSETQ. The CDR3 is 14 residues long. Here the CDR3 DNA reads TGCGCCAGCAGCTTAGGGCAGGGCGTGAATGAGCAGTTCTTC. This sequence encodes CASSLGQGVNEQFF.

This chain links TRBV10-3 with TRBJ2-7; maybe TRBD2 (6 bases). Deletions cut 11 bases from V and 0 bases from J, with 11 bases between. The CDR3 loop spans 12 amino acids. The germline CDR1 and CDR2 sequences are ENHRY and SYGVKD. The CDR3 bases are TGTGCCGCCGGGACTGTCTCCTACGAGCAGTACTTC. Encoded protein: CAAGTVSYEQYF.

This chain uses TRBV7-9 with TRBJ2-2; D may be TRBD1 (6 bases). CDR1 and CDR2 (germline): SEHNR, FQNEAQ (reference sequence). The CDR3 runs 14 residues. Trimming took off 6 bases at V and 5 bases at J, with 13 bases between the two ends. As DNA, the CDR3 is TGTGCCAGCAGTCGGGACACTTGGACCGGGGAGCTGTTTTTT. Protein sequence: CASSRDTWTGELFF.

The rearrangement joins TRBV10-1 to TRBJ2-3; the D gene is possibly TRBD1 (5 bases). The length of the CDR3 is 14 residues. CDR1 and CDR2 from the germline V gene are WNHNN and SYGVQD (reference sequence). Trimming removed 3 bases from V and 2 bases from J, with 9 bases in between. CDR3 residues: CASSERTYTDTQYF. In DNA form, the CDR3 reads TGCGCCAGCAGTGAACGGACATACACAGATACGCAGTATTTT.

The V and J genes are TRBV10-3 and TRBJ1-3, with D uncertain. Germline assignment: CDR1 ENHRY and CDR2 SYGVKD. The CDR3 is 15 amino acids. Trimming removed 10 bases at V and 3 bases at J, with 19 bases between. The CDR3 spells CATSFRTELGNTIYF. CDR3 in DNA: TGTGCCACATCATTTCGAACAGAACTTGGAAACACCATATATTTT.

V gene TRBV2 combines with J gene TRBJ1-2, with a possible D match to TRBD1 (5 bases). Germline V CDR1 and CDR2: SNHLY, FYNNEI. The CDR3 runs to 14 residues. Trimming removed 7 bases from V and 0 bases from J, with 12 bases in between. The CDR3 reads CASNTQGSNYGYTF. The CDR3 DNA is TGTGCCAGCAATACTCAGGGATCTAACTATGGCTACACCTTC.

The chain is built from TRBV13 and TRBJ1-4; tentatively, D is TRBD1 (6 bases). Germline values: CDR1 PRHDT, CDR2 FYEKMQ (reference sequence). V was shortened by 4 bases and J by 9 bases, with 9 bases between the two germline ends. The CDR3 consists of 12 residues. CDR3 bases: TGTGCCAGCAGCTCACAGGGAAAAAAACTGTTTTTT. This codes for CASSSQGKKLFF. The full variable domain, its missing parts supplied by reference TRBV13 and TRBJ1-4, is AAGVIQSPRHLIKEKRETATLKCYPIPRHDTVYWYQQGPGQDPQFLISFYEKMQSDKGSIPDRFSAQQFSDYHSELNMSSLELGDSALYFCASSSQGKKLFFGSGTQLSVL.

This rearrangement joins TRBV6-2 or TRBV6-3 to TRBJ2-1; 7 nucleotides match TRBD2. With 6 bases clipped from V and 3 bases from J, the junction kept 8 bases outside the gene matches. CDR1 and CDR2 (germline): MNHEY, SVGEGT. This CDR3 region has 15 residues. The CDR3 nucleotides are TGTGCCAGCAGCCTCGAGCGGGGTAACTACAATGAGCAGTTCTTC. It yields the protein CASSLERGNYNEQFF.

The V gene is TRBV18, the J gene TRBJ1-5; possible D gene TRBD1, 6 bases. The V end was cut by 4 bases, the J end by 6 bases, with 10 bases between. The CDR3 spans 13 residues. Germline V gene sequence: CDR1 KGHSH, CDR2 LQKENI. CDR3 sequence (DNA): TGTGCCAGCTCACTGGACAGTGGTCAGCCCCAGCATTTT. Translated, it gives CASSLDSGQPQHF.

V gene TRBV7-8 combines with J gene TRBJ1-6; no clear D. The CDR3 spans 15 residues. The germline CDR1 and CDR2 sequences are SGHVS and FQNEAQ. The V end lost 3 bases, the J end lost 6 bases, and 12 bases lay between the germline ends. The CDR3 sequence is CASSFSAGTNSPLHF. As DNA, the CDR3 is TGTGCCAGCAGCTTCTCAGCCGGAACTAATTCACCCCTCCACTTT.

This chain joins TRBV29-1 and TRBJ1-3, with 7 bases aligning to TRBD1. Germline V lookup: CDR1 SQVTM, CDR2 ANQGSEA. With 6 bases clipped from V and 0 bases from J, the junction kept 5 bases outside the gene matches. The CDR3 spans 14 residues. The CDR3: CSVAQGPSGNTIYF. CDR3 in DNA: TGCAGCGTCGCACAGGGGCCCTCTGGAAACACCATATATTTT.

The rearrangement uses TRBV6-5 and TRBJ1-2, with a possible D match to TRBD1 (6 bases). Per germline, CDR1 MNHEY and CDR2 SVGAGI. V lost 5 bases to trimming and J lost 7 bases, with 14 bases between them. This CDR3 comprises 13 residues. The CDR3 spells CASSRTGIGGYTF. The CDR3 DNA is TGTGCCAGCAGTAGAACAGGGATCGGTGGCTACACCTTC.